This TCR beta chain was profiled in a study of siplizumab effects on memory and regulatory T cells. The study's findings and limits: Siplizumab produced a significant reduction in alloreactive sequences that were traceable to unstimulated CD4+ memory cells.

The table came from immunoSEQ multiplex PCR; TCRdb's copy has only in-frame clones and leaves some out. The table lists over 100,000 clones, 80% to 95% of them singletons. Germline assignment: CDR1 SGHAT and CDR2 FQNNGV. The CDR3 is 16 residues long. Trimming removed 2 bases at V and 4 bases at J, with 17 bases between. As regards this clone: What it recognizes is unknown.

Sequencing input: non-Treg CD4+ T cells sorted from blood. V is TRBV11-2 and J is TRBJ1-1; tentatively, D is TRBD1 (6 bases). The receptor was derived from a human donor in good health. This chain's CDR3 is CASSLYLTGLGTEAFF. The CDR3 nucleotides are TGTGCCAGCAGCTTATATTTGACAGGTCTCGGCACTGAAGCTTTCTTT.